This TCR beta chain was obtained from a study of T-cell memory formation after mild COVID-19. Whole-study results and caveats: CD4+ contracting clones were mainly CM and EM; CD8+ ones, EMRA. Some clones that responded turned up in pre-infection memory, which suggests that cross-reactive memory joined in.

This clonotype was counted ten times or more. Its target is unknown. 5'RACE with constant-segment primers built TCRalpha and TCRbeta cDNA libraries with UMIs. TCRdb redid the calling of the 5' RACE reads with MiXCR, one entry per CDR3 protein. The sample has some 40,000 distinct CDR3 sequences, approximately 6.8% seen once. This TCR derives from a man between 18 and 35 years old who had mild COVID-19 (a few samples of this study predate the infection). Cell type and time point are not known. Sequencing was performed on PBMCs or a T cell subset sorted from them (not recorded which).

The CDR3, as DNA: TGTGCCAGCAGCTTAGGGACTAGCGGGGCGAATGAGCAGTTCTTC. Its protein product is CASSLGTSGANEQFF. This chain joins TRBV7-8 and TRBJ2-1; 12 bases are shared with TRBD2. From germline, CDR1 is SGHVS and CDR2 FQNEAQ. The length of the CDR3 is 15 residues. J lost 7 bases, V lost 1 base, and 2 bases had no gene match.